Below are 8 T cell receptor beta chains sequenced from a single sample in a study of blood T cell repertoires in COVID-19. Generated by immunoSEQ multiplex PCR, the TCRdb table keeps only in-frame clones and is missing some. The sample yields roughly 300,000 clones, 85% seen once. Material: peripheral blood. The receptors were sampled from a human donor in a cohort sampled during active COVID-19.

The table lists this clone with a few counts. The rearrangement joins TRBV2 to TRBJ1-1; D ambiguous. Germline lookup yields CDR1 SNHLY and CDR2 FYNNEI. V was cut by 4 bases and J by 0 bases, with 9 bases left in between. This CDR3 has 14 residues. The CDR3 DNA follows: TGTGCCAGCAGTGCGGAGGTTTTGAACACTGAAGCTTTCTTT. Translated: CASSAEVLNTEAFF.

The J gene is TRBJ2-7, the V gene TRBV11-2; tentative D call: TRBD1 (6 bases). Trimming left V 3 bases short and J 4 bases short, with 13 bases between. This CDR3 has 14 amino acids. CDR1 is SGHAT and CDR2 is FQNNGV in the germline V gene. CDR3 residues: CASSFQGLTYEQYF. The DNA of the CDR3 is TGTGCCAGCAGCTTTCAGGGGTTAACGTACGAGCAGTACTTC.

The CDR3 reads CASSLGGSRGDTQYF. The CDR3 coding sequence is TGCGCCAGCAGCTTGGGCGGGAGCAGGGGAGATACGCAGTATTTT. The chain couples TRBV5-1 to TRBJ2-3; perhaps TRBD2 as D (7 bases). Germline V gives CDR1 SGHRS, CDR2 YFSETQ. The CDR3 contains 15 residues. Trimming cost V 0 bases and J 5 bases, with 13 bases left between them.

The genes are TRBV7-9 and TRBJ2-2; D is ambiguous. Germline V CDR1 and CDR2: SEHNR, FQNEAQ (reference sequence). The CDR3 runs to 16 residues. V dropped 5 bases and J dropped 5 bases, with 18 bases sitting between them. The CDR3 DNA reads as TGTGCCAGCAGCGCCAGAGGCTTTGAGGCGACCGGGGAGCTGTTTTTT. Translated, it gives CASSARGFEATGELFF. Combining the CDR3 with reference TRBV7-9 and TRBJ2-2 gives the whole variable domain DTGVSQNPRHKITKRGQNVTFRCDPISEHNRLYWYRQTLGQGPEFLTYFQNEAQLEKSRLLSDRFSAERPKGSFSTLEIQRTEQGDSAMYLCASSARGFEATGELFFGEGSRLTVL.

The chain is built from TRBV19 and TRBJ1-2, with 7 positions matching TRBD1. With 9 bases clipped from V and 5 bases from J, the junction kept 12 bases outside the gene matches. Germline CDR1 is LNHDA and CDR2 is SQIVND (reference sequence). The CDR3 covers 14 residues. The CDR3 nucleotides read TGTGCCAGCCTCCACCAGGGGGGCACATATGGCTACACCTTC. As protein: CASLHQGGTYGYTF.

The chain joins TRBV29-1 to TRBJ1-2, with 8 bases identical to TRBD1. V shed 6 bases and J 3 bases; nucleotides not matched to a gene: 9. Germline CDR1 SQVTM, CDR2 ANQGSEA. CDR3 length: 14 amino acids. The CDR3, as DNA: TGCAGCGTCGTAGGACAGGGCAATTACTATGGCTACACCTTC. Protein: CSVVGQGNYYGYTF.

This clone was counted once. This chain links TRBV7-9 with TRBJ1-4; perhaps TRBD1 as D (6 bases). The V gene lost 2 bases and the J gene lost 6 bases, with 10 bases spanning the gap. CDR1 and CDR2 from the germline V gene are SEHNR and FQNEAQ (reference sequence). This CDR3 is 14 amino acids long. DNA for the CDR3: TGTGCCAGCAGCTTACAGGGGCGAGATGAAAAACTGTTTTTT. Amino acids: CASSLQGRDEKLFF. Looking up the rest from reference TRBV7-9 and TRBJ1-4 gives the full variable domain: DTGVSQNPRHKITKRGQNVTFRCDPISEHNRLYWYRQTLGQGPEFLTYFQNEAQLEKSRLLSDRFSAERPKGSFSTLEIQRTEQGDSAMYLCASSLQGRDEKLFFGSGTQLSVL.

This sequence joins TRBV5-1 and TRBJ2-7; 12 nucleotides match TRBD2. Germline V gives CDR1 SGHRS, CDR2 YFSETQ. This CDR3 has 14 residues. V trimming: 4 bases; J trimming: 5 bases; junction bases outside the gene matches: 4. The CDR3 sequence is CASSMTSGSHEQYF. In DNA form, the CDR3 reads TGCGCCAGCAGCATGACTAGCGGGAGTCACGAGCAGTACTTC. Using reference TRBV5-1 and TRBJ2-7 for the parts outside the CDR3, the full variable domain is KAGVTQTPRYLIKTRGQQVTLSCSPISGHRSVSWYQQTPGQGLQFLFEYFSETQRNKGNFPGRFSGRQFSNSRSEMNVSTLELGDSALYLCASSMTSGSHEQYFGPGTRLTVT.